This TCR beta chain was recorded in a study of T cell changes during pregnancy in multiple sclerosis. Germline V gives CDR1 SQVTM, CDR2 ANQGSEA. The junction had 11 bases not matched to a gene; V was cut back by 4 bases and J by 12 bases. The CDR3 sequence is 14 residues long. Only in-frame clones appear in the TCRdb table, and some are missing; sequencing was by immunoSEQ multiplex PCR. Of over 35,000 clones in the sample, around 93% were seen once. The receptor was isolated from a female donor with multiple sclerosis, enrolled in a pregnancy study. The chain uses TRBV29-1 and TRBJ2-1; 11 bases map to TRBD2. The specimen was CD4+ T cells from peripheral blood mononuclear cells, collected in the second trimester of pregnancy. The CDR3 nucleotides read TGCAGCGTTGCTCTAGCGGGAGGTCGTGTGTTGCAGTTCTTC. Translated: CSVALAGGRVLQFF.